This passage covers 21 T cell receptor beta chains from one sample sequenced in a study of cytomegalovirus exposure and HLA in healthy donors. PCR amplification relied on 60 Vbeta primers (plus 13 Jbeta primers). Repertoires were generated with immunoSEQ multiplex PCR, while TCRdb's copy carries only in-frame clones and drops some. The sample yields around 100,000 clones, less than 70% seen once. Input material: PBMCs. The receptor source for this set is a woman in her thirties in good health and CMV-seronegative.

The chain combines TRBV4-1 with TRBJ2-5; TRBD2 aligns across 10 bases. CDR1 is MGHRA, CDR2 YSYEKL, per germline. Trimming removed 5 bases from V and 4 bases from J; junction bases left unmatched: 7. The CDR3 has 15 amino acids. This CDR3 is CASSNPGLATETQYF. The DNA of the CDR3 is TGCGCCAGCAGCAACCCGGGACTAGCGACAGAGACCCAGTACTTC.

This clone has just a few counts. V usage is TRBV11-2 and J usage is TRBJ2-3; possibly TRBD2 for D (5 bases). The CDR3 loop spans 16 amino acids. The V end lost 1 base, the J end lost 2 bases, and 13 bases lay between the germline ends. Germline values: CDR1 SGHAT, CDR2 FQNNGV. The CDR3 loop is CASSLVGGSPTDTQYF. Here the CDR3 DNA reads TGTGCCAGCAGCTTAGTTGGCGGGTCACCCACAGATACGCAGTATTTT.

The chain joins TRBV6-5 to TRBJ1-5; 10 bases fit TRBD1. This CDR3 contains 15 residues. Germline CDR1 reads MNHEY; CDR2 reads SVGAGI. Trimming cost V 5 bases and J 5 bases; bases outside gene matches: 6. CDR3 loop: CASSAGGQGHQPQHF. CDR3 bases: TGTGCCAGCAGTGCCGGGGGACAGGGGCATCAGCCCCAGCATTTT.

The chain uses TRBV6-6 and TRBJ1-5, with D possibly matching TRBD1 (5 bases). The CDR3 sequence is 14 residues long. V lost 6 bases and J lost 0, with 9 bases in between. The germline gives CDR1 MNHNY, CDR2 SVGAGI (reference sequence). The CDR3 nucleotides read TGTGCCAGCAGCGGGGGGTTTAGCAATCAGCCCCAGCATTTT. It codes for CASSGGFSNQPQHF.

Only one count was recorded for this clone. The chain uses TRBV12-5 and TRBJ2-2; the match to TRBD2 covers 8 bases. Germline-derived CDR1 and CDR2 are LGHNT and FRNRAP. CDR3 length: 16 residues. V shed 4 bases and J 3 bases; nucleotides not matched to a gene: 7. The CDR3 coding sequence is TGTGCTAGTGGTTCCCGGACTAGCCGACACACCGGGGAGCTGTTTTTT. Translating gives CASGSRTSRHTGELFF.

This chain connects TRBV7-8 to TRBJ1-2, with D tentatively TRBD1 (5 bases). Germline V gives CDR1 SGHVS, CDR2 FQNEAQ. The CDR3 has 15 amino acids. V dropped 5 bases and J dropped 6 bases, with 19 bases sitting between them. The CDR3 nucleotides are TGTGCCAGCAGCCTACGGACGGCCCGGGGGGATGGCTACACCTTC. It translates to CASSLRTARGDGYTF.

CDR3 amino acids: CASSSTGSDEKLFF. For the CDR3, the DNA is TGTGCCAGCAGTTCGACAGGGAGCGATGAAAAACTGTTTTTT. This sequence joins TRBV28 and TRBJ1-4; 7 bases are shared with TRBD1. There are 14 residues in the CDR3. Germline trimming cut 4 bases from V and 6 bases from J; bases unmatched to any gene: 5. Germline V lookup: CDR1 MDHEN, CDR2 SYDVKM.

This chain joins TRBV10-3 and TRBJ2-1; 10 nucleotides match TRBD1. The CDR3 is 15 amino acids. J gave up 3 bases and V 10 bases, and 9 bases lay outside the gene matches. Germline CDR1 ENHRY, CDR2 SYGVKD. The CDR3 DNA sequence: TGTGCCACACTGGGGGGGACAGGGGACTACAATGAGCAGTTCTTC. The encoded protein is CATLGGTGDYNEQFF.

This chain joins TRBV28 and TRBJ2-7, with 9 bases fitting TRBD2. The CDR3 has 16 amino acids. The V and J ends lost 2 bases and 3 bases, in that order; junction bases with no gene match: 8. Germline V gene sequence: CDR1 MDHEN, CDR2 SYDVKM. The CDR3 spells CASSLGGGGVYYEQYF. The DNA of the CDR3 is TGTGCCAGCAGTTTAGGGGGCGGGGGGGTCTACTACGAGCAGTACTTC.

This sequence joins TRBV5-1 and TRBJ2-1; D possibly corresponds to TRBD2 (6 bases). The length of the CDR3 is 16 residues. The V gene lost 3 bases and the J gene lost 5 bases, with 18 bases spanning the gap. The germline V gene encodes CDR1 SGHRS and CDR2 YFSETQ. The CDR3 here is CASSWDSMIRDNEQFF. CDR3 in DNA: TGCGCCAGCAGCTGGGACTCTATGATTAGGGACAATGAGCAGTTCTTC.

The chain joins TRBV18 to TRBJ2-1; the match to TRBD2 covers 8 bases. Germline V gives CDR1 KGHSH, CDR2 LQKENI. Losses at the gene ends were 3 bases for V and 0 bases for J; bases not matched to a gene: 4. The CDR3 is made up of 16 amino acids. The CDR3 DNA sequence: TGTGCCAGCTCACCGCCCGGGACTAGCTCCTACAATGAGCAGTTCTTC. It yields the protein CASSPPGTSSYNEQFF. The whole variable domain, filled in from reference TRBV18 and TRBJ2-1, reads NAGVMQNPRHLVRRRGQEARLRCSPMKGHSHVYWYRQLPEEGLKFMVYLQKENIIDESGMPKERFSAEFPKEGPSILRIQQVVRGDSAAYFCASSPPGTSSYNEQFFGPGTRLTVL.

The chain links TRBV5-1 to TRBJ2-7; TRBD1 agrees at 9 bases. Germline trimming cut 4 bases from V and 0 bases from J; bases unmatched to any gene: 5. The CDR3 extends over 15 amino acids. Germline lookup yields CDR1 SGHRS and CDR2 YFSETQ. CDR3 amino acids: CASSRGQGGSYEQYF. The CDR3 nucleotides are TGCGCCAGCAGCAGGGGACAGGGAGGCTCCTACGAGCAGTACTTC.

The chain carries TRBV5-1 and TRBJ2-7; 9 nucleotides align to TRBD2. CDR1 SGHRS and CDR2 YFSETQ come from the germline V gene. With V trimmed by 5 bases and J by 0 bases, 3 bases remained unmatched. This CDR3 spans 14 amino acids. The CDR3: CASSASGDSYEQYF. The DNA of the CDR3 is TGCGCCAGCAGTGCTAGCGGGGACTCCTACGAGCAGTACTTC. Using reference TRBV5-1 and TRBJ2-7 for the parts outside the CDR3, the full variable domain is KAGVTQTPRYLIKTRGQQVTLSCSPISGHRSVSWYQQTPGQGLQFLFEYFSETQRNKGNFPGRFSGRQFSNSRSEMNVSTLELGDSALYLCASSASGDSYEQYFGPGTRLTVT.

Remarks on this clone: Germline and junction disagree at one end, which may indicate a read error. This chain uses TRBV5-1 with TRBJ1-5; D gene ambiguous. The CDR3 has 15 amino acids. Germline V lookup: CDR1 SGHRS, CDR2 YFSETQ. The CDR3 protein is CAGSSTGGREGPQHF. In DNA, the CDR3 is TGCGCCGGCAGCTCGACGGGCGGCCGTGAGGGGCCCCAGCATTTT.

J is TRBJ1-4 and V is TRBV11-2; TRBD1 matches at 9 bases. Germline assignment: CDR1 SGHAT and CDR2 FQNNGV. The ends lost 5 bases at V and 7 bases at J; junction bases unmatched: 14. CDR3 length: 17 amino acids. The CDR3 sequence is CASSRGGQGSYLEKLFF. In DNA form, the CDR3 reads TGTGCCAGCAGCAGGGGGGGACAGGGAAGTTATCTTGAAAAACTGTTTTTT.

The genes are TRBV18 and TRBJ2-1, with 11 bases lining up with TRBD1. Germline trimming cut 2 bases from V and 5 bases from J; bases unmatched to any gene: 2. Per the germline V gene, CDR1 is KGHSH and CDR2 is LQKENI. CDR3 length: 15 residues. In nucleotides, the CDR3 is TGTGCCAGCTCACCAGGGACAGGGGGGGACAATGAGCAGTTCTTC. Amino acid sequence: CASSPGTGGDNEQFF.

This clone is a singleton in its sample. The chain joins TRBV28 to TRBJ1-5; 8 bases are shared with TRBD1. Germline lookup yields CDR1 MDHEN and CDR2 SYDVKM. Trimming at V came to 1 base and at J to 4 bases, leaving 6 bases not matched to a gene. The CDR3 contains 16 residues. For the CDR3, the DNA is TGTGCCAGCAGTTTATTCTACAGGGGGGTAAATCAGCCCCAGCATTTT. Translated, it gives CASSLFYRGVNQPQHF.

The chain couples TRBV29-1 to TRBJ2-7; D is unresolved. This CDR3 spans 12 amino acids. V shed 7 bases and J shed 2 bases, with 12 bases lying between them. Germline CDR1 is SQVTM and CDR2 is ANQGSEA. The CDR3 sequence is CSGASQTYEQYF. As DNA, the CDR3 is TGCAGCGGGGCCAGCCAGACCTACGAGCAGTACTTC.

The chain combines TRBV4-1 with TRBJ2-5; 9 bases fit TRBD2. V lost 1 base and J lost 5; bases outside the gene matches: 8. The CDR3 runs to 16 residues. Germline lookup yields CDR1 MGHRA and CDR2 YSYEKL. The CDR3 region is CASSQGPGLAEETQYF. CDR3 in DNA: TGCGCCAGCAGCCAAGGGCCGGGACTAGCCGAGGAGACCCAGTACTTC.

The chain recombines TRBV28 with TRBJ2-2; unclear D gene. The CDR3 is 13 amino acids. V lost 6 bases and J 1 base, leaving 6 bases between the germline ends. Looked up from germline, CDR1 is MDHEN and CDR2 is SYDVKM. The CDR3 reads CASRAGNTGELFF. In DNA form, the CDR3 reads TGTGCCAGCAGGGCAGGGAACACCGGGGAGCTGTTTTTT. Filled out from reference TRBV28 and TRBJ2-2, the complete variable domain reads DVKVTQSSRYLVKRTGEKVFLECVQDMDHENMFWYRQDPGLGLRLIYFSYDVKMKEKGDIPEGYSVSREKKERFSLILESASTNQTSMYLCASRAGNTGELFFGEGSRLTVL.

This CDR3 reads CSARDRADEKLFF. CDR3 nucleotides: TGCAGCGCCCGGGACAGGGCAGATGAAAAACTGTTTTTT. The chain recombines TRBV29-1 with TRBJ1-4; 9 nucleotides line up with TRBD1. V dropped 7 bases and J dropped 6; count of bases not matched to a gene: 6. CDR1 and CDR2 (germline): SQVTM, ANQGSEA. This CDR3 is built from 13 residues.